The 22 T cell receptor beta chains in this list originate from one sample, sequenced in a study of shared clonotypes between healthy human individuals. Clones were read by immunoSEQ multiplex PCR, and TCRdb kept only the in-frame ones, dropping some. The sample contains over 2 million clones, 95% of which appear only once. Input material: naive CD4+ T cells sorted from blood. Subset reported: CD45RA+ positively selected. Receptor source: a man between 18 and 29 years old in good health.

The chain has TRBV18 and TRBJ1-5, with D maybe TRBD1 (6 bases). V was cut by 3 bases and J by 0 bases, with 12 bases left in between. The length of the CDR3 is 16 residues. The germline V gene encodes CDR1 KGHSH and CDR2 LQKENI. The CDR3 DNA reads as TGTGCCAGCTCACCGTCGACAGGCCTTAGCAATCAGCCCCAGCATTTT. Amino acid sequence: CASSPSTGLSNQPQHF.

The chain employs TRBV11-3 and TRBJ2-7; the match to TRBD1 covers 9 bases. The CDR3 runs to 13 residues. Germline V gene lookup returns CDR1 SGHNT and CDR2 YENEEA. The V gene end was trimmed by 5 bases and the J gene end by 7 bases; junction bases not matched to a gene: 6. The CDR3 reads CASSTRTGDEQYF. CDR3 coding DNA: TGTGCCAGCAGCACGCGGACAGGGGATGAGCAGTACTTC.

Regarding this clone: Within the sample, other DNA sequences also encode this same CDR3. V usage is TRBV11-3 and J usage is TRBJ2-3; D may correspond to TRBD1 or TRBD2 (5 bases each). The CDR3 has 15 residues. CDR1 SGHNT and CDR2 YENEEA come from the germline V gene. Trimming pared 0 bases from V and 0 bases from J, leaving 7 bases between. The CDR3, as DNA: TGTGCCAGCAGCTTAGACGGGGCTAGCACAGATACGCAGTATTTT. Protein product: CASSLDGASTDTQYF.

Comments on this clone: Other DNA sequences from this sample encode an identical CDR3 as well. As DNA, the CDR3 is TGTGCCAGCAGTTTAGGTTACAATGAGCAGTTCTTC. This sequence encodes CASSLGYNEQFF. J is TRBJ2-1 and V is TRBV28; D not resolved. This CDR3 is built from 12 residues. V gave up 2 bases and J gave up 4 bases, with 3 bases separating them. CDR1 and CDR2 from the germline V gene are MDHEN and SYDVKM. Full variable domain (rest looked up from reference TRBV28 and TRBJ2-1): DVKVTQSSRYLVKRTGEKVFLECVQDMDHENMFWYRQDPGLGLRLIYFSYDVKMKEKGDIPEGYSVSREKKERFSLILESASTNQTSMYLCASSLGYNEQFFGPGTRLTVL.

The rearrangement joins TRBV6-6 to TRBJ2-7, with 9 nucleotides matching TRBD1. V lost 4 bases, J lost 4 bases, and 8 bases stayed unmatched. The CDR3 sequence is 15 residues long. Germline-derived CDR1 and CDR2 are MNHNY and SVGAGI (reference sequence). The CDR3 sequence is CASSSSDRGRYEQYF. CDR3 bases: TGTGCCAGCAGTTCCTCGGACAGGGGAAGATACGAGCAGTACTTC.

The chain is built from TRBV7-8 and TRBJ2-3, with 9 bases matching TRBD2. The trim removed 4 bases at V and 0 bases at J, leaving 5 bases unmatched. Per the germline V gene, CDR1 is SGHVS and CDR2 is FQNEAQ. The CDR3 spans 16 residues. The CDR3 DNA reads as TGTGCCAGCAGCTCAGGACTAGCGAGAAGCACAGATACGCAGTATTTT. This gives the protein CASSSGLARSTDTQYF.

The V and J genes are TRBV5-8 and TRBJ1-5, with D possibly matching TRBD1 (5 bases). Germline V gives CDR1 SGHTS, CDR2 YDEGEE. Trimming took 6 bases from V and 4 from J, leaving 17 bases between them. The CDR3 sequence is 15 residues long. The CDR3 coding sequence is TGTGCCAGCATCAAAGAGGGACTCCAGAATCAGCCCCAGCATTTT. Its translation is CASIKEGLQNQPQHF.

A single count supports this clone. The V gene is TRBV7-9, the J gene TRBJ2-7; D unresolved. V was pared by 4 bases and J by 2 bases, with 9 bases between. The CDR3 is made up of 13 amino acids. Per the germline V gene, CDR1 is SEHNR and CDR2 is FQNEAQ (reference sequence). The CDR3 loop is CASSYTSTYEQYF. CDR3 DNA sequence: TGTGCCAGCAGCTACACTTCGACCTACGAGCAGTACTTC.

This chain joins TRBV5-1 and TRBJ2-7; 11 bases map to TRBD1. CDR1 SGHRS and CDR2 YFSETQ come from the germline V gene. V lost 3 bases to trimming and J lost 0 bases; unmatched junction nucleotides: 8. CDR3 length: 17 amino acids. The CDR3 protein is CASSWRTGGIISYEQYF. CDR3 in DNA: TGCGCCAGCAGCTGGAGGACAGGGGGCATTATCTCCTACGAGCAGTACTTC.

The V and J genes are TRBV6-5 and TRBJ2-7; a weak D match, TRBD2 (6 bases). This CDR3 has 15 residues. CDR1 is MNHEY, CDR2 SVGAGI, per germline. The V end lost 5 bases, the J end lost 4 bases, and 18 bases lay between the germline ends. The CDR3, as DNA: TGTGCCAGCAGTGCTTACGGGAGTCTGGTTTACGAGCAGTACTTC. It yields the protein CASSAYGSLVYEQYF.

The chain is built from TRBV5-1 and TRBJ2-1; 8 nucleotides match TRBD2. The CDR3 sequence is 17 residues long. Germline values: CDR1 SGHRS, CDR2 YFSETQ. Unmatched junction bases numbered 15, after V lost 1 base and J lost 9 bases. DNA for the CDR3: TGCGCCAGCAGCTTGAATAAGCGGGAGAATGGTTTCGGTGAGCAGTTCTTC. This sequence encodes CASSLNKRENGFGEQFF.

This chain joins TRBV9 and TRBJ2-6; 7 nucleotides match TRBD1. V dropped 3 bases and J dropped 1; count of bases not matched to a gene: 4. CDR1 SGDLS and CDR2 YYNGEE come from the germline V gene. The CDR3 runs to 16 residues. CDR3 in amino acids: CASSGETGSGANVLTF. In nucleotides, the CDR3 is TGTGCCAGCAGCGGGGAGACAGGGTCTGGGGCCAACGTCCTGACTTTC.

Of note for this clone: This CDR3 is also generated by other DNA sequences in the sample. The CDR3 region has the DNA TGTGCCAGCAGCCCGGGACTTAATCAGCCCCAGCATTTT. Translation gives CASSPGLNQPQHF. The genes are TRBV6-5 and TRBJ1-5; D possibly corresponds to TRBD1 (5 bases). The CDR3 runs to 13 residues. The germline V and J ends were trimmed by 6 bases and 4 bases, with 10 bases remaining between them. From germline, CDR1 is MNHEY and CDR2 SVGAGI.

The chain recombines TRBV6-6 with TRBJ2-6; D might be TRBD1 (6 bases). The CDR3 covers 16 residues. The V gene's germline CDR1 is MNHNY and CDR2 SVGAGI (reference sequence). The ends were cut back, 6 bases at V and 3 bases at J, with 15 bases in the middle. The CDR3 is CASRPEQGDGANVLTF. Here the CDR3 DNA reads TGTGCCAGCAGACCCGAACAGGGAGATGGGGCCAACGTCCTGACTTTC.

The genes are TRBV10-2 and TRBJ1-1; D may be TRBD1 (6 bases). CDR3 length equals 14 residues. Trimming removed 6 bases at V and 1 base at J, with 12 bases between. Germline lookup yields CDR1 WSHSY and CDR2 SAAADI. CDR3 region: CASRPGATNTEAFF. The CDR3 DNA reads TGCGCCAGCAGGCCAGGGGCTACGAACACTGAAGCTTTCTTT.

The chain joins TRBV6-6 to TRBJ1-2, with D unclear. The CDR3 is made up of 15 amino acids. V lost 2 bases to trimming and J lost 0 bases, with 10 bases between them. In germline, CDR1 is MNHNY, CDR2 SVGAGI (reference sequence). CDR3 region: CASSYVAEANYGYTF. CDR3 bases: TGTGCCAGCAGTTACGTGGCGGAAGCTAACTATGGCTACACCTTC.

This clone has a single count. Here the CDR3 DNA reads TGTGCCAGCAGTTTGACAGACGTGGCTGGAAACACCATATATTTT. Encoded protein: CASSLTDVAGNTIYF. The rearrangement links TRBV28 to TRBJ1-3; D possibly corresponds to TRBD1 (5 bases). The CDR3 contains 15 residues. Trimming pared 3 bases from V and 2 bases from J, leaving 11 bases between. Germline CDR1 and CDR2: MDHEN and SYDVKM. Using reference TRBV28 and TRBJ1-3 for the parts outside the CDR3, the full variable domain is DVKVTQSSRYLVKRTGEKVFLECVQDMDHENMFWYRQDPGLGLRLIYFSYDVKMKEKGDIPEGYSVSREKKERFSLILESASTNQTSMYLCASSLTDVAGNTIYFGEGSWLTVV.

This chain uses TRBV6-5 with TRBJ1-5; D uncertain. The CDR3 spans 12 residues. Trimming left V 4 bases short and J 5 bases short, with 6 bases between. Germline V gives CDR1 MNHEY, CDR2 SVGAGI. Here the CDR3 DNA reads TGTGCCAGCAGTTCATACGATCAGCCCCAGCATTTT. Its translation: CASSSYDQPQHF.

The chain is built from TRBV18 and TRBJ2-3; no definite D call. CDR1 and CDR2 from the germline V gene are KGHSH and LQKENI. Trimming cost V 3 bases and J 1 base, with 8 bases left between them. This CDR3 comprises 14 residues. CDR3 coding DNA: TGTGCCAGCTCACCCCCCCATGGCACAGATACGCAGTATTTT. Translation gives CASSPPHGTDTQYF.

The chain combines TRBV18 with TRBJ1-2; weak D call: TRBD1 (6 bases). CDR1 KGHSH and CDR2 LQKENI come from the germline V gene. The CDR3 is 14 amino acids. Trimming took off 0 bases at V and 4 bases at J, with 9 bases between the two ends. The DNA for the CDR3 is TGTGCCAGCTCACCACCAGGGGGAGGCTATGGCTACACCTTC. Its translation: CASSPPGGGYGYTF. The full variable domain, with the rest looked up from reference TRBV18 and TRBJ1-2, is NAGVMQNPRHLVRRRGQEARLRCSPMKGHSHVYWYRQLPEEGLKFMVYLQKENIIDESGMPKERFSAEFPKEGPSILRIQQVVRGDSAAYFCASSPPGGGYGYTFGSGTRLTVV.

The chain couples TRBV7-2 to TRBJ2-3; D is unclear. Trimming took off 5 bases at V and 9 bases at J, with 15 bases between the two ends. Germline values: CDR1 SGHTA, CDR2 FQGNSA. This CDR3 contains 13 residues. CDR3 amino acids: CASSPQPGDTQYF. The CDR3 DNA is TGTGCCAGCAGCCCTCAGCCCGGTGACACGCAGTATTTT.

This clone has more than one count but fewer than ten. The CDR3 spells CASSGVGYTGELFF. CDR3 nucleotide sequence: TGTGCCAGCAGTGGCGTCGGATACACCGGGGAGCTGTTTTTT. The chain links TRBV2 to TRBJ2-2; D gene uncertain. The CDR3 covers 14 residues. CDR1 is SNHLY and CDR2 is FYNNEI in the germline V gene. V dropped 4 bases and J dropped 3 bases, with 9 bases sitting between them. The complete variable domain, with remaining parts taken from reference TRBV2 and TRBJ2-2, reads EPEVTQTPSHQVTQMGQEVILRCVPISNHLYFYWYRQILGQKVEFLVSFYNNEISEKSEIFDDQFSVERPDGSNFTLKIRSTKLEDSAMYFCASSGVGYTGELFFGEGSRLTVL.